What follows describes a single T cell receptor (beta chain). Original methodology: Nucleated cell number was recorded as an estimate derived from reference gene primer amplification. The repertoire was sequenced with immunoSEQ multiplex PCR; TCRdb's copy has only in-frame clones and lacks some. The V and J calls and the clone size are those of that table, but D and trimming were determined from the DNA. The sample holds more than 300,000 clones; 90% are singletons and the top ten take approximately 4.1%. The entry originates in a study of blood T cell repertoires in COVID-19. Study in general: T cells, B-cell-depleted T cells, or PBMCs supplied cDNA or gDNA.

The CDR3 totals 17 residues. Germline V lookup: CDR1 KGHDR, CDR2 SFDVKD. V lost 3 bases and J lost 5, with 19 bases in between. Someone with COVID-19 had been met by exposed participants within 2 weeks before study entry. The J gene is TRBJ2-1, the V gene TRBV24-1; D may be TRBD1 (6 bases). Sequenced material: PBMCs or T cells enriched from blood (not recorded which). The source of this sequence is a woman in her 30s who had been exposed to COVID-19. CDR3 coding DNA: TGTGCCACCAGTGATAGACAGGCCGCGCCACTTGACAATGAGCAGTTCTTC. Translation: CATSDRQAAPLDNEQFF.